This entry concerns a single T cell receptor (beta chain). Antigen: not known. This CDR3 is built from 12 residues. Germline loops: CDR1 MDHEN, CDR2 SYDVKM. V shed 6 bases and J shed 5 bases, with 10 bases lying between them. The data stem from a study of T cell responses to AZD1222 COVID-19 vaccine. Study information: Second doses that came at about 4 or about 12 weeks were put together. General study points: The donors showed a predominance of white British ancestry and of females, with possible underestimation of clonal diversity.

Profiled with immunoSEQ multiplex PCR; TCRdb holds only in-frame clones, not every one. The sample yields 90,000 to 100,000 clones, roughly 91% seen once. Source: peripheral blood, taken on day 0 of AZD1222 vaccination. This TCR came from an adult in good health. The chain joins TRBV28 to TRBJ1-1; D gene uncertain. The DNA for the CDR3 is TGTGCCAGCAGGGCCACGAGGACTGAAGCTTTCTTT. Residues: CASRATRTEAFF.